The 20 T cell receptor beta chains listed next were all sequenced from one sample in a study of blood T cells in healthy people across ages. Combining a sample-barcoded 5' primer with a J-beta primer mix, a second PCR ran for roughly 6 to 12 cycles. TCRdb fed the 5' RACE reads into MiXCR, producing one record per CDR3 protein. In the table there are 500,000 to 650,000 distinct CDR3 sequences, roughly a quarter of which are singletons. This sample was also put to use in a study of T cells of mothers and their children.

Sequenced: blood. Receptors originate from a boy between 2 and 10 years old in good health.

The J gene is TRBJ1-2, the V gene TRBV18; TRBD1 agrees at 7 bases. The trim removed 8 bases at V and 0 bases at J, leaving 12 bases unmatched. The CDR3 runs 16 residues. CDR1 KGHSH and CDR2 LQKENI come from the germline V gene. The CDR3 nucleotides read TGTGCCAGCATGACGACAGGGCACGGAGCTAACTATGGCTACACCTTC. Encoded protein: CASMTTGHGANYGYTF. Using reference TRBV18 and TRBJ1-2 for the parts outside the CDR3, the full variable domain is NAGVMQNPRHLVRRRGQEARLRCSPMKGHSHVYWYRQLPEEGLKFMVYLQKENIIDESGMPKERFSAEFPKEGPSILRIQQVVRGDSAAYFCASMTTGHGANYGYTFGSGTRLTVV.

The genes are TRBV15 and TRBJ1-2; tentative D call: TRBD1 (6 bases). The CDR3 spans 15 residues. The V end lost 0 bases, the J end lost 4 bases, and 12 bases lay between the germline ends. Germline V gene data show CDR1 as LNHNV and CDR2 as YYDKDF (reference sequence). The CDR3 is CATSRDRTGTYGYTF. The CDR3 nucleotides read TGTGCCACCAGCAGAGATCGAACAGGGACCTATGGCTACACCTTC.

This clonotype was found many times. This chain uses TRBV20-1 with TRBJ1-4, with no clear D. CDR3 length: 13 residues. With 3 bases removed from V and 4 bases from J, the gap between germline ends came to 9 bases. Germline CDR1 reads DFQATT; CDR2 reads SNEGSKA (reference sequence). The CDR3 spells CSASPSVNEKLFF. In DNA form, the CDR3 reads TGCAGTGCTAGCCCCAGCGTTAATGAAAAACTGTTTTTT.

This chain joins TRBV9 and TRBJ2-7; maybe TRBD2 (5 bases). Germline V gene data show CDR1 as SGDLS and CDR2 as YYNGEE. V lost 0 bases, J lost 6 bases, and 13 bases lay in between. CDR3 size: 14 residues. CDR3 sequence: CASSVDLATPEQYF. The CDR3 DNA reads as TGTGCCAGCAGCGTAGACCTAGCAACCCCCGAGCAGTACTTC.

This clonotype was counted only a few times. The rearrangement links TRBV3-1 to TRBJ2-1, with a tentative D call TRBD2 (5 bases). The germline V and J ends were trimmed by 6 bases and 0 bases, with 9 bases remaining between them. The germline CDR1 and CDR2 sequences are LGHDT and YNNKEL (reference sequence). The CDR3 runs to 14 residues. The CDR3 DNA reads TGTGCCAGCAGACGGAGGTCCTCCTACAATGAGCAGTTCTTC. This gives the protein CASRRRSSYNEQFF.

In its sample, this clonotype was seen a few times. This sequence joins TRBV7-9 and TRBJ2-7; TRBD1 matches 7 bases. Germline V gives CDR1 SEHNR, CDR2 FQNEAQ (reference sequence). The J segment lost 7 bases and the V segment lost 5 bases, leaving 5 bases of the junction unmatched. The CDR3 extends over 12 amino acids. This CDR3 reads CASSETGKEQYF. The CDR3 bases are TGTGCCAGCAGCGAGACAGGGAAGGAGCAGTACTTC.

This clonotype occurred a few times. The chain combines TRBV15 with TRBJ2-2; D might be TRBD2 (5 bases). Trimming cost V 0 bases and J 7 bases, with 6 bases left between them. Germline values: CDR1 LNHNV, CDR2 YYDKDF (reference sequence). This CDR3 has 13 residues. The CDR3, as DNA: TGTGCCACCAGCAGAGATGCGGGCGGGGAGCTGTTTTTT. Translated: CATSRDAGGELFF. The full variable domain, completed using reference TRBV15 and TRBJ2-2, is DAMVIQNPRYQVTQFGKPVTLSCSQTLNHNVMYWYQQKSSQAPKLLFHYYDKDFNNEADTPDNFQSRRPNTSFCFLDIRSPGLGDTAMYLCATSRDAGGELFFGEGSRLTVL.

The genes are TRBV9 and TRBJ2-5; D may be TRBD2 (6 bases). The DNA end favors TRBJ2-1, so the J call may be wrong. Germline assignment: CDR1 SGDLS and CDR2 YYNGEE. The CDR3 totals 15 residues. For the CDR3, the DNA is TGTGCCAGCAGCGTAGAGGGAGGCCCGGCAATAGAGCAGTTCTTC. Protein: CASSVEGGPAIEQFF.

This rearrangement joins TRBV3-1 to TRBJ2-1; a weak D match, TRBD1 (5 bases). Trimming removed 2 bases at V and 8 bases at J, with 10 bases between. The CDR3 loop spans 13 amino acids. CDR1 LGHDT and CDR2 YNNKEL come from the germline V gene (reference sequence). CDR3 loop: CASSQFRRDEQFF. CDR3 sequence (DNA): TGTGCCAGCAGCCAATTCCGCAGGGATGAGCAGTTCTTC.

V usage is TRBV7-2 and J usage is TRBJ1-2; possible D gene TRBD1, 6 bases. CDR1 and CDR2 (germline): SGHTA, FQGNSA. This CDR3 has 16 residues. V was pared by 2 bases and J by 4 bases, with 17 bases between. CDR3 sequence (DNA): TGTGCCAGCAGCTTACGCGGGGGGCTCTATGGCTATGGCTACACCTTC. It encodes CASSLRGGLYGYGYTF.

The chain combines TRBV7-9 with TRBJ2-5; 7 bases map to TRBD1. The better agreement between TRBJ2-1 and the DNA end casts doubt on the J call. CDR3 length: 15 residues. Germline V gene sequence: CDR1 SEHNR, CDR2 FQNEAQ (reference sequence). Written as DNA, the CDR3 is TGTGCCAGCAGTACCAGCCGACAGGGCCACAATGAGCAGTTCTTC. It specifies CASSTSRQGHNEQFF.

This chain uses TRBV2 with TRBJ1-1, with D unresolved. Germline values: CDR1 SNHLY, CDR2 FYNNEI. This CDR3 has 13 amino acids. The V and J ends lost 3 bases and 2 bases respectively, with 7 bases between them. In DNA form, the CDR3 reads TGTGCCAGCAGTGAGGCGGGAAACACTGAAGCTTTCTTT. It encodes CASSEAGNTEAFF.

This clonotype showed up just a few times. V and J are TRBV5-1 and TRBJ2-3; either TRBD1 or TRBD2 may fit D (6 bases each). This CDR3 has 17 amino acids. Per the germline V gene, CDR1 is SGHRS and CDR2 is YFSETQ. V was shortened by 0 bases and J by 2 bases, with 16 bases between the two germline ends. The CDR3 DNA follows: TGCGCCAGCAGCTTGGGCTTCAGGGGCGGGGACACAGATACGCAGTATTTT. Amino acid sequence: CASSLGFRGGDTDTQYF.

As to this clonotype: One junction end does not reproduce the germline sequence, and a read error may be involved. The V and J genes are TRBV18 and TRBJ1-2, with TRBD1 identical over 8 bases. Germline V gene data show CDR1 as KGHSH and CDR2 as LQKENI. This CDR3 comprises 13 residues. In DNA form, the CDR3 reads TGTGCCAGCTCACAGGGACAGGACTATGGCCACACCTTC. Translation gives CASSQGQDYGHTF.

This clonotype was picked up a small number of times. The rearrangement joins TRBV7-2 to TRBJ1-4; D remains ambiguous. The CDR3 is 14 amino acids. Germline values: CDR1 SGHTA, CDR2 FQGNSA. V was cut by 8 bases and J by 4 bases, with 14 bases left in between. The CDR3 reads CASQNGLNNEKLFF. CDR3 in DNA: TGTGCCAGCCAAAACGGGCTAAATAATGAAAAACTGTTTTTT.

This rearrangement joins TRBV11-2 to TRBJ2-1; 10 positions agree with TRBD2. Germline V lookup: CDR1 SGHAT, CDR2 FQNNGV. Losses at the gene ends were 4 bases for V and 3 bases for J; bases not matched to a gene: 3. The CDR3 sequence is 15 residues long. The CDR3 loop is CASSSLAGVYNEQFF. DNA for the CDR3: TGTGCCAGCAGCTCGCTAGCGGGAGTCTACAATGAGCAGTTCTTC.

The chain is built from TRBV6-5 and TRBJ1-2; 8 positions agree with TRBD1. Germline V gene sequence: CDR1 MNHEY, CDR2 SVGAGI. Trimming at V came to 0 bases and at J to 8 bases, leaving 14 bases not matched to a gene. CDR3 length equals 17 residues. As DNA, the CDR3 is TGTGCCAGCAGTTACTCGATTTCAGGGGGCGCCGGAGGAGGCTACACCTTC. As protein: CASSYSISGGAGGGYTF.

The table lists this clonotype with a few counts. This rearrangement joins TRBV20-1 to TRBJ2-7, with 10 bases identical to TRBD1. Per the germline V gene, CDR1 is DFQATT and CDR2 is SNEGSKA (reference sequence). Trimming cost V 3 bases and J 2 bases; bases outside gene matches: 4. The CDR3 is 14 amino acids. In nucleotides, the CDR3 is TGCAGTGCTAGGGGACAGGGGAATCCCTACGAGCAGTACTTC. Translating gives CSARGQGNPYEQYF.

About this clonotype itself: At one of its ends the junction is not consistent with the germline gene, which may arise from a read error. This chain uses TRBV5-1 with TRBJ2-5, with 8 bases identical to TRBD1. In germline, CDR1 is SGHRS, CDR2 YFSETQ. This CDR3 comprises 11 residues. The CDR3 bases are TGCGCCAGCAGTGCCGACAGGGGCTTGTTCTTC. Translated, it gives CASSADRGLFF.

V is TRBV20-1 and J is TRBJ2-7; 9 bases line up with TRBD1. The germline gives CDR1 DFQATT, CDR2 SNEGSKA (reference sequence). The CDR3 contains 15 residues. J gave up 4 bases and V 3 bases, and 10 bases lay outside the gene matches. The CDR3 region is CSASDPTGGGYEQYF. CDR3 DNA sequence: TGCAGTGCTAGCGACCCTACAGGGGGCGGGTACGAGCAGTACTTC.